This TCR beta chain appears in the sequencing data of a study of blood T cell repertoires in COVID-19. This clone appeared a single time. This CDR3 is also generated by other DNA sequences in the sample. The V and J ends lost 3 bases and 1 base, in that order; junction bases with no gene match: 4. Germline V gene sequence: CDR1 MDHEN, CDR2 SYDVKM. The CDR3 contains 15 residues. Measured with immunoSEQ multiplex PCR; TCRdb has only the in-frame clones, and not every one. The repertoire consists of roughly 120,000 clones, with about 79% occurring once and the leading ten covering almost 4%. The source is a woman aged 80 or older with acute or convalescent COVID-19. Input material: peripheral blood. The chain couples TRBV28 to TRBJ1-1; 8 bases align to TRBD1. The CDR3, as DNA: TGTGCCAGCAGTTTGGCAGGGGGCCCGAACACTGAAGCTTTCTTT. This codes for CASSLAGGPNTEAFF.